Sequencing of this T cell receptor (beta chain) was carried out in a study of human T cells and chemical hapten exposure (dated by TCRdb to the early 2020s). About the study as a whole: For sensitization, 2% DPC in acetone was applied to a roughly 2 cm by roughly 2 cm area of upper inner arm skin. Throughout the study period of roughly 24 weeks, patients also received therapeutic DPC doses to the scalp every week. Patch tests used Finn chambers with 0.01% DPC on the upper back, scored after 6 days by International Contact Dermatitis Research Group standards. Alopecia areata with under or over 50% scalp involvement, alopecia totalis and alopecia universalis were represented in the patient cohort, which was mostly female. Libraries were pooled for sequencing, and variation in per-sample TCR yields was attributed mainly to small differences in library volumes within the pool. Peripheral blood TCR repertoire changes were tracked in vivo in alopecia patients during primary and secondary sensitization to the hapten diphenylcyclopropenone (DPC). Blood samples were taken from patients before sensitization (week 0) and at 2, 6 and about 24 weeks after DPC sensitization. Blood for TCR sequencing was provided by twenty-nine alopecia patients at one to four time points (pre-sensitization, 2, 6 and 24 weeks).

Results the study describes overall, beyond this receptor: The number of PT1 expanded TCRs positively correlated with patch test score, significant at thresholds 8, 16 and 32 but not 4. No change with DPC sensitization was found in the number of TCRs above 1 in 1000 frequency, and no evidence of global repertoire structure alterations was found. After repeated subsampling, the strength of the expansion versus patch-test correlation and the threshold at which it became significant changed. All patients had alopecia, a presumed autoimmune disease, so their immune response might differ from that of healthy individuals. Expanded TCRs formed significantly more large CDR3 similarity clusters than pre-sensitization or healthy control sets, consistent with antigen-driven responses.

Per the publication, the time point label means: patch test 1, 2 weeks after DPC sensitization. The treatment or condition label, as the study defines it: therapeutic diphenylcyclopropenone sensitization with weekly scalp DPC. At every patch-test visit, the blood draw took place before the patch test was put on. Patients were considered eligible if aged 18 to 70, diagnosed with alopecia and deemed suitable for DPC therapy, and patients were excluded if pregnant. Total RNA was isolated from unfractionated whole blood collected in Tempus Blood RNA tubes. Preparation of the library involved RACE. Sequencing was carried out with a NextSeq 500. Library preparation attached unique molecular identifiers to individual cDNA molecules for quantitative, reproducible TCR counting. Each blood RNA sample was used to sequence both TCR alpha and TCR beta chains. The authors' analysis ran thus. A median of roughly 100,000 TCRs per sample was observed, with a range of 23,224 to 690,600. The Decombinator software suite was used to annotate the V, J and CDR3 of the TCR reads. For PS versus PT1 abundance plots, all samples were subsampled to the same number of TCRs (28,000). Expanded TCRs were defined as absent before sensitization and observed at least eight times at the 2-week time point. TCRdb took the public reads, trimmed them with fastp at Q25, ran MiXCR for clone calling and kept in-frame beta chains. Duplicate CDR3 protein sequences are folded into a single record with the most common DNA and genes. The V and J calls and clone size come from TCRdb's table, not from the authors' own analysis. A total of 180,000 or so distinct CDR3 sequences appear in this sample, around 13% of them only once. Together, the top ten hold about 1.8% of the sample.

From its cysteine to its phenylalanine, the CDR3 spans 16 amino acids. Here the CDR3 DNA is all that survives: 48 bases in frame from base 1. V trim: 7 bases; J trim: 4 bases; unmatched bases: 11. Concerning this clonotype itself: No cognate antigen has been identified for it. Base quality data are lacking; no much larger clone is found one base away.

This TCR was sampled from a woman between 25 and 40 years old with alopecia areata. Some clones in this sample may be carry-over from other donors' samples. This chain joins TRBV12-3 or TRBV12-4 to TRBJ1-5, and 9 junctional nucleotides match TRBD1. This material consisted of whole blood, taken in connection with sensitization to the hapten diphenylcyclopropenone (DPC). The base sequence is TGTGCCAGCACCCAGGACCGGGACAGGGTTAATCAGCCCCAGCATTTT. It specifies CASTQDRDRVNQPQHF.